The source of this T cell receptor beta chain is a study of technical replicates of blood from a handful of donors. Germline V gives CDR1 MGHRA, CDR2 YSYEKL. The CDR3 runs 14 residues. Trimming pared 1 base from V and 1 base from J, leaving 8 bases between. Sequencing used immunoSEQ multiplex PCR; TCRdb keeps in-frame clones, though not all of them. Found here are about 50,000 clones, around 96% of them singletons; the top ten hold 0.39%. This receptor was obtained from a human donor in good health. Sequenced material: T cells isolated from PBMCs. The gene calls are TRBV4-1 and TRBJ2-7, with D perhaps matching TRBD1 (5 bases). CDR3 amino acids: CASSQGTRSYEQYF. DNA of the CDR3: TGCGCCAGCAGCCAAGGGACAAGGTCCTACGAGCAGTACTTC.